This T cell receptor (beta chain) was identified in a study of CD8+ T cells in alopecia areata. Across the whole study: Those patients who were treated received oral tofacitinib, which was given at 5 to 10 mg twice daily for moderate-to-severe alopecia areata. Findings of the study overall: Especially in alopecia totalis/universalis, lesional scalp showed greater clonality than normal scalp did. Significant decreases in scalp clonality and expanded CD8+ clones followed tofacitinib treatment.

Reverse transcribed after extraction, RNA yielded cDNA as the sequencing template. The table came from immunoSEQ multiplex PCR; TCRdb's copy has only in-frame clones and leaves some out. The sample has fewer than 250,000 clones, about three fifths seen once. This clone was observed a handful of times. Its cognate antigen is unknown. The sample's treatment: oral pan-JAK inhibitor, 5-10 mg twice daily. CDR3 size: 15 residues. Germline V gene sequence: CDR1 LNHNV, CDR2 YYDKDF (reference sequence). V lost 1 base and J lost 4, with 13 bases in between. The input for sequencing was CD4+ T cells sorted from blood, taken at week 4, from a patient treated with tofacitinib. The chain carries TRBV15 and TRBJ1-2; D is perhaps TRBD1 (5 bases). This clonotype originated in a human donor with alopecia areata. The CDR3 loop reads CATSRGPGGFYGYTF. Here the CDR3 DNA reads TGTGCCACCAGCAGAGGGCCCGGGGGTTTCTATGGCTACACCTTC.